This TCR beta chain emerged from a study of cytomegalovirus exposure and HLA in healthy donors. On this clone: Its antigen is undetermined.

The CDR3 covers 15 residues. V lost 1 base to trimming and J lost 3 bases; unmatched junction nucleotides: 4. Germline CDR1 and CDR2: SGHAT and FQDESV (reference sequence). Study-wide results and caveats: Clonal expansion, a later analysis showed, was greater in HLA-associated TCR beta chains than in equally common others. Being productive about 87% or about 30% of the time was typical of most TCR beta V segments in an earlier analysis. Presence/absence analyses rested on an assumption that sequencing depth was roughly uniform across donors.

The PCR employed 60 Vbeta primers together with 13 Jbeta primers. Methods used by the authors: In a later analysis, 80 million to 100 million unique TCR beta chains included roughly 11 million shared by two or more donors. Repertoires were generated with immunoSEQ multiplex PCR, while TCRdb's copy carries only in-frame clones and drops some. For V, J and clone size, that table is used; D and trimming come from the DNA. The data contain just over 200,000 clones, 65% to 80% of them singletons. The V and J genes are TRBV11-1 and TRBJ2-7; TRBD1 matches 9 bases. This TCR came from a man aged 45-65 years in good health and CMV-seronegative. What was sequenced was PBMCs. As DNA, the CDR3 is TGTGCCAGCAGCTTAGTGGGACAGGGTATCTACGAGCAGTACTTC. Its translation is CASSLVGQGIYEQYF.